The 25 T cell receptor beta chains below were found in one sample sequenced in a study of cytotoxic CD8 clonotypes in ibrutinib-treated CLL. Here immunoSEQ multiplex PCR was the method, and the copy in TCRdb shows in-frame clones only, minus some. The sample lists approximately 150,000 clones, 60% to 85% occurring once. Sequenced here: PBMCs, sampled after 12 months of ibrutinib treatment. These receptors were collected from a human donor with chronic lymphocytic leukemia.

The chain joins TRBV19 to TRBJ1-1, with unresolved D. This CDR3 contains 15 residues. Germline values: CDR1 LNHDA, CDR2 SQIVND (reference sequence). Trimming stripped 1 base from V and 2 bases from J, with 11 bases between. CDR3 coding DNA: TGTGCCAGTAGTATAGTGGCAGGACTAAACACTGAAGCTTTCTTT. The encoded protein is CASSIVAGLNTEAFF.

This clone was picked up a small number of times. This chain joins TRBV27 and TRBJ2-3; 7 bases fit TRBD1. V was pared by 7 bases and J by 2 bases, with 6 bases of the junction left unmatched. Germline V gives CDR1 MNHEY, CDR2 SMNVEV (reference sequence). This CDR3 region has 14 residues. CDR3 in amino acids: CASKPGQYTDTQYF. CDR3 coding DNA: TGTGCCAGCAAACCGGGACAGTACACAGATACGCAGTATTTT.

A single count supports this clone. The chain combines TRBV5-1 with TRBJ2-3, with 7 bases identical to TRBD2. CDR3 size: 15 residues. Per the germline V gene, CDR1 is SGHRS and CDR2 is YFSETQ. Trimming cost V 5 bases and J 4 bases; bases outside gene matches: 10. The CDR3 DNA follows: TGCGCCAGCAGAAAGAGTGCGGGAGTGGCAGATACGCAGTATTTT. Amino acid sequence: CASRKSAGVADTQYF.

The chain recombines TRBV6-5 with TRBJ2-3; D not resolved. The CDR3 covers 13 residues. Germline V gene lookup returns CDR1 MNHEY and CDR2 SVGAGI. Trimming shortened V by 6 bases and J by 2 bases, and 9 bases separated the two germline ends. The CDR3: CASSKGSTDTQYF. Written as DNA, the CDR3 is TGTGCCAGCAGCAAGGGATCCACAGATACGCAGTATTTT.

Here the CDR3 DNA reads TGTGCCAGCAGTTACGGCACAGATACGCAGTATTTT. This translates into CASSYGTDTQYF. The gene calls are TRBV6-6 and TRBJ2-3; D is undetermined. The V end was cut by 2 bases, the J end by 1 base, with 1 base between. CDR3 length equals 12 residues. The germline gives CDR1 MNHNY, CDR2 SVGAGI (reference sequence).

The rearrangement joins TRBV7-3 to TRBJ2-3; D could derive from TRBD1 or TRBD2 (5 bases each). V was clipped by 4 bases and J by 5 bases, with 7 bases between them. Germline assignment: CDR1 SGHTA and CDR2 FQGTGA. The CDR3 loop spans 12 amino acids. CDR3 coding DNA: TGTGCCAGCAGCTCGAGGGGAGATACGCAGTATTTT. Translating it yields CASSSRGDTQYF.

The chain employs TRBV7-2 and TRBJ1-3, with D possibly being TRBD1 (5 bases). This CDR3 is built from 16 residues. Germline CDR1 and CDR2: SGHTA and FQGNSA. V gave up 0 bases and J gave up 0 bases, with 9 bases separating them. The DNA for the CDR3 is TGTGCCAGCAGCTTAGCGGGGGTAAACTCTGGAAACACCATATATTTT. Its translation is CASSLAGVNSGNTIYF.

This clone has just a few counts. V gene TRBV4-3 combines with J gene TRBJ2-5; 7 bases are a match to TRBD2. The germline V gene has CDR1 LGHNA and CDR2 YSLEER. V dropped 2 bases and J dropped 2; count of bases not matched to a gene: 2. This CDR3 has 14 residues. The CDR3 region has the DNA TGCGCCAGCAGCCAACTAGCGGATCAAGAGACCCAGTACTTC. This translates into CASSQLADQETQYF.

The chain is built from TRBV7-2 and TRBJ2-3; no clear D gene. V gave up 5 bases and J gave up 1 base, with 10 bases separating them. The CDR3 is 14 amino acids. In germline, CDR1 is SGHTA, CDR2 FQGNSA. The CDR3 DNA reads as TGTGCCAGCAGCCTGGGTCTTGGCACAGATACGCAGTATTTT. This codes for CASSLGLGTDTQYF. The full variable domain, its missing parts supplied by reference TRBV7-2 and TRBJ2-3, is GAGVSQSPSNKVTEKGKDVELRCDPISGHTALYWYRQSLGQGLEFLIYFQGNSAPDKSGLPSDRFSAERTGGSVSTLTIQRTQQEDSAVYLCASSLGLGTDTQYFGPGTRLTVL.

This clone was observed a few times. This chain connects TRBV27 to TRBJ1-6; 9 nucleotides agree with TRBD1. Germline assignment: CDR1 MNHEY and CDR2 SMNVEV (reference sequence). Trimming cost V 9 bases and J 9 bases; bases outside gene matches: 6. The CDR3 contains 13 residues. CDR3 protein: CASTGQGGSPLHF. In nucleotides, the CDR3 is TGTGCCAGTACGGGACAGGGTGGTTCACCCCTCCACTTT.

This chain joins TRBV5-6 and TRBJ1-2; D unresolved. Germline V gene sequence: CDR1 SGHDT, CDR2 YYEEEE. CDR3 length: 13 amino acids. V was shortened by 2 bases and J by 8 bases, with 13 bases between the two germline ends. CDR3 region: CASSLSPGKGYTF. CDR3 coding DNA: TGTGCCAGCAGCTTATCTCCGGGCAAGGGCTACACCTTC.

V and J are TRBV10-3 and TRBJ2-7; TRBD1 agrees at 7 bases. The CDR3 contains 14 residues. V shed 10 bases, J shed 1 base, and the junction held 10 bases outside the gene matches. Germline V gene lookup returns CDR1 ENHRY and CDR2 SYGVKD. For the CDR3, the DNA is TGTGCCACCGTACCAGGGGGTTCTTCCTACGAGCAGTACTTC. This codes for CATVPGGSSYEQYF.

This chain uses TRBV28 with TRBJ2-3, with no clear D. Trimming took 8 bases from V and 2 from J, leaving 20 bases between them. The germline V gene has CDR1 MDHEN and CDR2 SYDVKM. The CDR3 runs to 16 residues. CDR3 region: CASPKDLLRNTDTQYF. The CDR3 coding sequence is TGTGCCAGCCCCAAGGACCTACTAAGAAACACAGATACGCAGTATTTT.

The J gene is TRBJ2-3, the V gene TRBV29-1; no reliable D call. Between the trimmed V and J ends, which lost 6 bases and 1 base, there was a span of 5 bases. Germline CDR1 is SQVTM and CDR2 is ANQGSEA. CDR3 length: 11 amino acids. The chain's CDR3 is CSVLRTDTQYF. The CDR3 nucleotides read TGCAGCGTCCTCCGCACAGATACGCAGTATTTT.

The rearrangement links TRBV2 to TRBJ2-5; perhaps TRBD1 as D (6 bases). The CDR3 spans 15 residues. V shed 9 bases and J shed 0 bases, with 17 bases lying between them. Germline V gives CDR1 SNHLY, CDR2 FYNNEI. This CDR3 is CARTLPQGYQETQYF. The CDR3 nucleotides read TGTGCCAGAACTTTGCCACAGGGCTACCAAGAGACCCAGTACTTC. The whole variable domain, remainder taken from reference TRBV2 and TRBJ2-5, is EPEVTQTPSHQVTQMGQEVILRCVPISNHLYFYWYRQILGQKVEFLVSFYNNEISEKSEIFDDQFSVERPDGSNFTLKIRSTKLEDSAMYFCARTLPQGYQETQYFGPGTRLLVL.

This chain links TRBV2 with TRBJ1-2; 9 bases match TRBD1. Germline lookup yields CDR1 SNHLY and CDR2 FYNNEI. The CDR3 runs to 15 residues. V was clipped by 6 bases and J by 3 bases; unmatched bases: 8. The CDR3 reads CASRDRGFVDYGYTF. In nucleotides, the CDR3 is TGTGCCAGCAGGGACAGGGGTTTTGTGGACTATGGCTACACCTTC.

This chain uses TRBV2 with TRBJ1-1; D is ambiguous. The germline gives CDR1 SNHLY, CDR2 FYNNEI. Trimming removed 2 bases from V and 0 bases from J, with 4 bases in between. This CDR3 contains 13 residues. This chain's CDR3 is CASSELLNTEAFF. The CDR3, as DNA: TGTGCCAGCAGTGAACTTTTGAACACTGAAGCTTTCTTT.

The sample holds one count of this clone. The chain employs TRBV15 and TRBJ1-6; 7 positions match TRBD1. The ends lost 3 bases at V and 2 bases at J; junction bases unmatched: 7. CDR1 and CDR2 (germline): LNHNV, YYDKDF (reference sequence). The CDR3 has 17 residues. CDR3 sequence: CATSSPQGRTYNSPLHF. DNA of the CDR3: TGTGCCACCAGCAGTCCACAGGGGCGCACCTATAATTCACCCCTCCACTTT.

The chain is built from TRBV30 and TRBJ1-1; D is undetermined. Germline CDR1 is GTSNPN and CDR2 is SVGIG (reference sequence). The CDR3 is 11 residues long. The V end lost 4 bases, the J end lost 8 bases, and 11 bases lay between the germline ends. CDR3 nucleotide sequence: TGTGCCTGGACAGAGGATAGGGAAGCTTTCTTT. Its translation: CAWTEDREAFF.

CDR3 residues: CGFRNSGNTIYF. The CDR3 bases are TGTGGTTTTCGCAACTCTGGAAACACCATATATTTT. This rearrangement joins TRBV6-4 to TRBJ1-3; D is unresolved. This CDR3 has 12 amino acids. Germline lookup yields CDR1 MRHNA and CDR2 SNTAGT.

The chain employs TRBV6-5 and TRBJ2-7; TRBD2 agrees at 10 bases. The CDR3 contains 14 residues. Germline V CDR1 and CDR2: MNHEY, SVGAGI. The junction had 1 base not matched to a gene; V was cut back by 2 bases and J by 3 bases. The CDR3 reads CASSYRLAGYEQYF. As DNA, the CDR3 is TGTGCCAGCAGTTACCGACTAGCGGGCTACGAGCAGTACTTC.

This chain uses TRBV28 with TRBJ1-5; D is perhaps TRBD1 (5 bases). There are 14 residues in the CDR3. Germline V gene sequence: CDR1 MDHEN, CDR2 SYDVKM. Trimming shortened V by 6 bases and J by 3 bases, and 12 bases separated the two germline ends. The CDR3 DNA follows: TGTGCCAGCAGCTCGGGGGATTTCAATCAGCCCCAGCATTTT. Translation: CASSSGDFNQPQHF.

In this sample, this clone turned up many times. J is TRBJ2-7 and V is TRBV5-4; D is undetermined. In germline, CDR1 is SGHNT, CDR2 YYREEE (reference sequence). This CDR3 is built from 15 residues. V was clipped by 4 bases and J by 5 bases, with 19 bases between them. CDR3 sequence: CASSLDGGIADEQYF. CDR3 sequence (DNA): TGTGCCAGCAGCCTGGATGGTGGGATCGCGGACGAGCAGTACTTC.

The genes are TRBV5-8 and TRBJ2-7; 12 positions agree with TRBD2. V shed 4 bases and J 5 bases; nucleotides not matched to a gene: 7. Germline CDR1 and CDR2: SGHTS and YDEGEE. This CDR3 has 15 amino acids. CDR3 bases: TGTGCCAGCAGCACCGGACTAGCGGGATCTCACGAGCAGTACTTC. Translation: CASSTGLAGSHEQYF.

CDR3 DNA: TGTGCCAGCTCACCACCGTCTATCTCTGGAAACACCATATATTTT. As protein: CASSPPSISGNTIYF. J is TRBJ1-3 and V is TRBV18; D ambiguous. V dropped 0 bases and J dropped 0 bases, with 6 bases sitting between them. The CDR3 is 15 amino acids. Germline values: CDR1 KGHSH, CDR2 LQKENI.